Included here is one TCR beta chain sequence, with context. This CDR3 contains 16 residues. Germline values: CDR1 MNHNY, CDR2 SVGAGI (reference sequence). Unmatched junction bases numbered 9, after V lost 0 bases and J lost 7 bases. PCR was performed using 60 Vbeta and 13 Jbeta primers. Produced via immunoSEQ multiplex PCR; TCRdb's table is partial and in-frame only. The sample lists about 230,000 clones; more than 85% were seen once. These data belong to a study of cytomegalovirus exposure and HLA in healthy donors. This clonotype originated in a woman aged 18-29 years in good health and CMV-seronegative. The chain carries TRBV6-6 and TRBJ1-2; 9 positions agree with TRBD1. Sequencing used PBMCs. The DNA of the CDR3 is TGTGCCAGCAGTTACTCGATATCCGGGACAGGGATTGGCTACACCTTC. This gives the protein CASSYSISGTGIGYTF.